This T cell receptor beta chain came from a study of blood T cell repertoires in COVID-19. The wider study: Samples came from the United States, Italy and Spain, spanning acute and convalescent COVID-19. PBMCs, B-cell-depleted T cells, or T cells provided the cDNA or gDNA that made up the material.

This clone is a singleton in its sample. Repertoires were generated with immunoSEQ multiplex PCR, while TCRdb's copy carries only in-frame clones and drops some. This table holds about 64,000 clones, approximately 78% found once. CDR3 size: 15 residues. Germline CDR1 and CDR2: KGHDR and SFDVKD. Unmatched junction bases numbered 4, after V lost 4 bases and J lost 2 bases. The source is a man older than 75 with acute or convalescent COVID-19. The rearrangement links TRBV24-1 to TRBJ2-3; 8 nucleotides match TRBD2. The sequencing sample was made of peripheral blood. CDR3 coding DNA: TGTGCCACCAGTGAAGCGGGGGAGACCACAGATACGCAGTATTTT. Its translation is CATSEAGETTDTQYF.